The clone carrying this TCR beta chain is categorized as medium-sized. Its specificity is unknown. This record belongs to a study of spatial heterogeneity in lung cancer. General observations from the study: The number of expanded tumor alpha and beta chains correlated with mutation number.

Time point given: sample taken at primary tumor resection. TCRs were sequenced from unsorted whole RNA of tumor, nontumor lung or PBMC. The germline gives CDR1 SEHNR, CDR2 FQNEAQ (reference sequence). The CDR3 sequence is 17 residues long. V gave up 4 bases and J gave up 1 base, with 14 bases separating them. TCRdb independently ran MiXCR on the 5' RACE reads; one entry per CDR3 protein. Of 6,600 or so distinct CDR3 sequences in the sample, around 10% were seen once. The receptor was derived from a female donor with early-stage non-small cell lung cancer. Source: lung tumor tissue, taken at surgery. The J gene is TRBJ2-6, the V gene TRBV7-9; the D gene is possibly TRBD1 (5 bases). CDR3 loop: CASSSFSRGSGANVLTF. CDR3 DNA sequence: TGTGCCAGCAGCTCCTTTAGTAGGGGATCTGGGGCCAACGTCCTGACTTTC.